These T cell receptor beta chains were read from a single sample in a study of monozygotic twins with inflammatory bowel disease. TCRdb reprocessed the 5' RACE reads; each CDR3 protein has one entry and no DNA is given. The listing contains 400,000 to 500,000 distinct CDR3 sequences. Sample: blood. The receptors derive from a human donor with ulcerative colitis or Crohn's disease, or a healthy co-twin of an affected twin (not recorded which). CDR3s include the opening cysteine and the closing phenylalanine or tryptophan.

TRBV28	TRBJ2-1	CASSTPGQGRNEQFF
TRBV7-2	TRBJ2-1	CASSASGRKYNEQFF
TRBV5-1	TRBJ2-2	CASSLERLAGTGELFF
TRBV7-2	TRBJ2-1	CASRAPGIPLVNEQFF
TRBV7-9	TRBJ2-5	CASGPAALETQYF
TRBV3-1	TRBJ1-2	CASSQDLTGGDYGYTF
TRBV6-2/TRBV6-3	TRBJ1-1	CASSYSDWTGATAFF
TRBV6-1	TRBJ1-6	CASSDRQVFNYNSPLHF
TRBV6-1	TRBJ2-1	CASCGGLRGTFNEQFF
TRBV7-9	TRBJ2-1	CASSPSRVNPYNEQFF
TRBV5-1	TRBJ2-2	CSSRLTIYTGELFF
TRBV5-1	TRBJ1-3	CASSSTTGSGNTIYF
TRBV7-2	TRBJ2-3	CASSRWTSGITDTQYF
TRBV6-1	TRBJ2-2	CASSVTSGRSGELFF
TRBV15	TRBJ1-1	CATSRGGKVNTEAFF
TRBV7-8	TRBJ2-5	CASSLETSGSLGAQETQYF
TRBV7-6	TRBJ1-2	CASGSEEGYTF
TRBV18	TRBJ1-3	CASSPLQGSGNTIYF
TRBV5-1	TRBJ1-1	CASSQTQGNTEAFF
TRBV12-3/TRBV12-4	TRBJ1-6	CASSLSRELRNSPLHF
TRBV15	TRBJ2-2	CATSRDLGTGELFF
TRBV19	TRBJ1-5	CASSTTGSSNQPQHF
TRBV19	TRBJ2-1	CASSLTGPYFYNEQFF
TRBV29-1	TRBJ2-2	CSVFLSGENTGELFF
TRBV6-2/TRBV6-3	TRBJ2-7	CASSLTRTYEQYF
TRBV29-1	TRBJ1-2	CSVSLTEGLAGYTF
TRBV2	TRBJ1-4	CASSEALLVGRGEKLFF
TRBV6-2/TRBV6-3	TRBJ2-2	CASSSGTHRTGELFF
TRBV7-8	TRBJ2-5	CASSFSRQETQYF